This T cell receptor beta chain came from a study of T cell responses to AZD1222 COVID-19 vaccine (dated by TCRdb to about 2021). About the study as a whole: AZD1222 recipients given second doses at about 4 weeks or at about 12 weeks were pooled, since spike-specific TCR depth and breadth were not found to differ between the two schedules. TCR sequencing was performed for about 250 trial participants, of whom about 200 were given two doses of AZD1222 and 26 were given two doses of MenACWY control vaccine. Trial participants were enrolled by age into subgroups of 18-55, 56-69 and 70-plus years, and around 150, 28 and 57 TCR-sequenced participants, respectively, were included in these subgroups. Overall study outcomes, separate from this receptor: Nearly half of unique spike-specific TCRs reportedly recognized epitopes outside regions mutated in the B.1.351 and B.1.1.7 variants. Conclusions about previously exposed vaccinees were limited because only six or seven AZD1222 recipients were SARS-CoV-2 seropositive at baseline. The 56-69-year group was small, and its depth increase did not reach significance, likely because of low power. After two AZD1222 doses, spike-specific TCR breadth and depth were significantly higher than at day 0 and than in MenACWY recipients. Because no samples from the day 14 peak response were available, repertoires could be characterized only after the peak T cell response. CD4 TCRs associated with the vaccine covered the entire spike protein, and the dominant responses were in regions 160-218 and 743-854. Most participants were white British and females outnumbered males, and the authors suggested that clonal diversity may have been underestimated.

The junction shows trimming of 1 base on V and 4 bases on J, plus 13 bases between the germline ends. Reading the germline V gene gives CDR1 SGHRS and CDR2 YFSETQ. The CDR3 contains 15 residues, cysteine and phenylalanine counted. Just CDR3 DNA is preserved here, 45 bases in frame from base 1. For this clone: The clone's antigen remains unknown. No much larger clonotype is one base removed from it; base qualities were not supplied.

The CDR3 regions of human TCRbeta chains were analyzed by immunosequencing. In the authors' own workflow: Repertoire TCRs were matched against a reference library of SARS-CoV-2-specific TCRs generated with the MIRA antigen-specificity platform. Breadth meant the fraction of unique TCRs that were SARS-CoV-2-associated, whereas depth meant the fraction of total T cells that were SARS-CoV-2-associated. Using the MIRA data, every spike-specific TCR was mapped to the spike region that the TCR reacted to and assigned to either a CD4 or a CD8 class. Log10-transformed breadth and depth values were compared by one-way ANOVA with Sidak's multiple comparisons tests. TCRdb retrieved this table from immuneACCESS and kept in-frame rearrangements only. Not all clones are present; in checked studies, unresolved V genes account for under half, and no reason is known for the remainder. The V and J calls and clone size were taken over from that table, and D and trimming were inferred from the DNA. The sample table holds 100,000 to 110,000 clones, of which about nine tenths were seen once. About 1.5% of the sample belongs to the ten largest clones.

The time point label corresponds to: baseline before first vaccination. Vaccinee samples came from UK trials COV001 and COV002, including a single-blind randomized controlled phase 2/3 trial of AZD1222 (ChAdOx1 nCoV-19) in healthy adults. For TCRbeta chain sequencing, PBMC samples were collected from trial participants at day 0 and at day 28 after the second dose. The chain couples TRBV5-1 to TRBJ2-3, and the D gene may be TRBD1, 6 bases matching. The material was peripheral blood, obtained on day 0 of AZD1222 vaccination. The receptor's source is an adult in good health. The CDR3 protein sequence reads: CASSLYAGVADTQYF. The DNA sequence is as follows: TGCGCCAGCAGCTTGTACGCAGGGGTGGCAGATACGCAGTATTTT.